The rows below give T cell receptor beta chains drawn from one sample of a study. MiXCR, run by TCRdb on the 5' RACE reads, gives a single entry per CDR3 protein. The table has over 55,000 distinct CDR3 sequences, about 28% seen once. The sequencing input was tumor-infiltrating memory CD4+ T cells sorted from the breast tumor. These TCRs come from a female donor with breast cancer. Each CDR3 is given with its conserved first and last residue. D genes are given only for firm matches. Clone size is stated in some rows and not others, as once, few, many or a class when expanded.

TRBD2	TRBJ2-3	few	TRBV5-1	TGCGCCAGCAGACTAGCGGCTAGCACAGATACGCAGTATTTT	CASRLAASTDTQYF
.	TRBJ1-1	.	TRBV12-3/TRBV12-4	TGTGCCAGCAGTCTTATGAGGAACACTGAAGCTTTCTTT	CASSLMRNTEAFF
TRBD2	TRBJ2-7	.	TRBV4-2	TGTGCCAGCAGCCAAGGTTCAGCTAGCGGCTCCTACGAGCAGTACTTC	CASSQGSASGSYEQYF
.	TRBJ1-1	.	TRBV28	TGTGCCAGCAGTTTCCGACGCACTGAAGCTTTCTTT	CASSFRRTEAFF
.	TRBJ1-1	.	TRBV12-3/TRBV12-4	TGTGCCAGCAGCCTGTTAAGGGGAAACACTGAAGCTTTCTTT	CASSLLRGNTEAFF
TRBD1	TRBJ1-2	few	TRBV2	TGTGCCAGCAGTGAAACAGGGGGCGACTATGGCTACACCTTC	CASSETGGDYGYTF
.	TRBJ2-3	.	TRBV5-5	TGTGCCAGCAGCTTCGTTAGCACAGATACGCAGTATTTT	CASSFVSTDTQYF
.	TRBJ2-1	few	TRBV7-2	TGTGCCAGCAGCTCGACTAGTCTCGGTGAGCAGTTCTTC	CASSSTSLGEQFF
.	TRBJ1-1	.	TRBV5-5	TGTGCCAGCAGCCGAGGGTGGGCGAACACTGAAGCTTTCTTT	CASSRGWANTEAFF
.	TRBJ1-1	few	TRBV20-1	TGCAGTGCATCCCCCGCTGGTCGCACTGAAGCTTTCTTT	CSASPAGRTEAFF
TRBD1	TRBJ1-5	.	TRBV20-1	TGCAGTGCTTCACGAAACAGGGGGACAACCCTATATAGCAATCAGCCCCAGCATTTT	CSASRNRGTTLYSNQPQHF
.	TRBJ2-3	.	TRBV15	TGTGCCACCAGCAGAGACACAGATACGCAGTATTTT	CATSRDTDTQYF
.	TRBJ1-5	few	TRBV6-5	TGTGCCAGCCGACCTGGGGGGGGAGGGAATCAGCCCCAGCATTTT	CASRPGGGGNQPQHF
TRBD2	TRBJ2-3	.	TRBV5-5	TGTGCCAGCAGCTTGGTTCCAGGCGGGAGGGGTACGACAGATACGCAGTATTTT	CASSLVPGGRGTTDTQYF
TRBD2	TRBJ2-2	few	TRBV7-2	TGTGCCAGCAGCTTTTTCAGCGGGAGGAACACCGGGGAGCTGTTTTTT	CASSFFSGRNTGELFF
TRBD1	TRBJ1-1	.	TRBV3-1	TGTGCCAGCAGCCAAGTTGACAGGGGGACCACTGAAGCTTTCTTT	CASSQVDRGTTEAFF
.	TRBJ2-3	.	TRBV27	TGTGCCAGCAGTTTATCGAGTACCCCCGGTACGCAGTATTTT	CASSLSSTPGTQYF
TRBD1	TRBJ2-7	.	TRBV18	TGTGCCAGCTCACCGGGCCGACAGGGCTACGAGCAGTACTTC	CASSPGRQGYEQYF
.	TRBJ1-6	few	TRBV13	TGTGCCAGCAGCCGGGGGACCATTCAATCACCCCTCCACTTT	CASSRGTIQSPLHF
.	TRBJ2-2	few	TRBV29-1	TGCAGCGTCGACGCCGGTGGGGGCCAAAACACCGGGGAGCTGTCTTTT	CSVDAGGGQNTGELSF
.	TRBJ1-1	.	TRBV7-9	TGTGCCAACAGCTTTGGGCGTGGGTTAGCTGAAGCTTTCTTT	CANSFGRGLAEAFF
TRBD1	TRBJ2-3	many	TRBV7-2	TGTGCCAGCAGCTTACCAGGGGGTGGTGATACGCAGTATTTT	CASSLPGGGDTQYF
.	TRBJ1-2	.	TRBV6-5	TGTGCCGGGTGGGGGGAAATTAACTATGGCTACACCTTC	CAGWGEINYGYTF
.	TRBJ1-4	once	TRBV12-3/TRBV12-4	TGTGCCAGCAGTTTAAACTCCTATGAAAAACTGTTTTTT	CASSLNSYEKLFF
TRBD2	TRBJ2-2	.	TRBV4-2	TGTGCCAGCAGCCCGACTAGCGGGAGGACCGGGGAGCTGTTTTTT	CASSPTSGRTGELFF